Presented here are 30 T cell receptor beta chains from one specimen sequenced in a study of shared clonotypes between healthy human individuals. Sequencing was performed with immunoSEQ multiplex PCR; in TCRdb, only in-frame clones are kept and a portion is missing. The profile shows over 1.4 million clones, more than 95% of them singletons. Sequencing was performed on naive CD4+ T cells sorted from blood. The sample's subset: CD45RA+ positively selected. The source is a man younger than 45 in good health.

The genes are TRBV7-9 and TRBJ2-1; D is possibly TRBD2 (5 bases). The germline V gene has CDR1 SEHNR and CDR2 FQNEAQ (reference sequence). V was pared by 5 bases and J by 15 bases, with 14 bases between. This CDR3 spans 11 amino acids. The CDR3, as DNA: TGTGCCAGCAGCCCAAAGGCTAGCCTGTTCTTC. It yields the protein CASSPKASLFF.

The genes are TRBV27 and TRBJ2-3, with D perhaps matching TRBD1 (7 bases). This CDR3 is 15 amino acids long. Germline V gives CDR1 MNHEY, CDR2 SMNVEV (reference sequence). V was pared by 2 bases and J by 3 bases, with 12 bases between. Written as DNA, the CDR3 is TGTGCCAGCAGTTTAGTCAGGGGGGAAACAGATACGCAGTATTTT. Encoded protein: CASSLVRGETDTQYF.

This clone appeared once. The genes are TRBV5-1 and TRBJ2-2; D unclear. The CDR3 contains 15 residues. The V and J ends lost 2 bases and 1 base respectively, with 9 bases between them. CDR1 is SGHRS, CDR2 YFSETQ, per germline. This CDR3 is CASSFDPMNTGELFF. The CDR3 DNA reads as TGCGCCAGCAGCTTTGATCCAATGAACACCGGGGAGCTGTTTTTT.

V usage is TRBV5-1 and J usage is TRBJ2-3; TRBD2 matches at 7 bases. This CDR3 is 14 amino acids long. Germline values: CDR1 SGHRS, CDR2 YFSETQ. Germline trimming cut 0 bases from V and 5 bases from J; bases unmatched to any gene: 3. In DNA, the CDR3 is TGCGCCAGCAGCTTGGGGCGGGGGAAAGATACGCAGTATTTT. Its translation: CASSLGRGKDTQYF.

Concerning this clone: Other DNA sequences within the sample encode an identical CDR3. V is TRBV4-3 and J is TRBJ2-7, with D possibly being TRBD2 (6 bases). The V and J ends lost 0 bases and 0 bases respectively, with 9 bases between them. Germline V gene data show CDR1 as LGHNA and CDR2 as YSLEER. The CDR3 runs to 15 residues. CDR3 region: CASSQDRGSSYEQYF. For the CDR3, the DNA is TGCGCCAGCAGCCAAGATCGGGGGAGCTCCTACGAGCAGTACTTC.

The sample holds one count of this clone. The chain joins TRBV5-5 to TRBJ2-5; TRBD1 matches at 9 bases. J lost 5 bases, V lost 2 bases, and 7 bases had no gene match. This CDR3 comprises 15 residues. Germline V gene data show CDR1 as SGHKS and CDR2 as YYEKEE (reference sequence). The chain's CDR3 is CASSLPGTGRETQYF. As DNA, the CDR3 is TGTGCCAGCAGCTTACCCGGGACAGGGAGGGAGACCCAGTACTTC.

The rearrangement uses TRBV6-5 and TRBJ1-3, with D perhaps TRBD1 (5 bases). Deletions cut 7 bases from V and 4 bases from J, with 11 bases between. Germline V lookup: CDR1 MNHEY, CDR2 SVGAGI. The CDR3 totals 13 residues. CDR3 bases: TGTGCCAGCAACCAGGGTTTCGGAAACACCATATATTTT. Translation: CASNQGFGNTIYF.

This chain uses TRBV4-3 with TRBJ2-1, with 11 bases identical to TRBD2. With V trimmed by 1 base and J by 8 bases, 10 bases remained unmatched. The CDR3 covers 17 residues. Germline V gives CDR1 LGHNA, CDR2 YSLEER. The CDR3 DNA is TGCGCCAGCAGCCAAGGACTCCTAGCGGGAGGTGCCGATGAGCAGTTCTTC. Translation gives CASSQGLLAGGADEQFF.

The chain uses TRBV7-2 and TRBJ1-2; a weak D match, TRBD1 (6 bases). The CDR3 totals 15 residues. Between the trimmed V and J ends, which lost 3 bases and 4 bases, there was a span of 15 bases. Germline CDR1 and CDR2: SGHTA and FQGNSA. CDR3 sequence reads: CASSLWNRDTYGYTF. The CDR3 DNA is TGTGCCAGCAGCTTGTGGAATCGGGACACCTATGGCTACACCTTC. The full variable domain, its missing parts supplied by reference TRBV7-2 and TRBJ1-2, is GAGVSQSPSNKVTEKGKDVELRCDPISGHTALYWYRQSLGQGLEFLIYFQGNSAPDKSGLPSDRFSAERTGGSVSTLTIQRTQQEDSAVYLCASSLWNRDTYGYTFGSGTRLTVV.

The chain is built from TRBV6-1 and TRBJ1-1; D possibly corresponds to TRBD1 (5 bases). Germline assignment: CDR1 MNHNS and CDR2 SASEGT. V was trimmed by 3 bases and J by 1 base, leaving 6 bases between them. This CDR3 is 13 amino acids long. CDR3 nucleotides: TGTGCCAGCAGTGACAGGGAGAACACTGAAGCTTTCTTT. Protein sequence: CASSDRENTEAFF.

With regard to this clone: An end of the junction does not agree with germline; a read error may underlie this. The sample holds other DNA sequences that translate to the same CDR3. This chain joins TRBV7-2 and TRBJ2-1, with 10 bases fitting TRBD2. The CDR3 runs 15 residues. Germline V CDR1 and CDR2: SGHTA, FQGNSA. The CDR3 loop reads CASSLAGVSYNEQFF. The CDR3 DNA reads TGTGCCAGCAGCCTAGCGGGAGTCTCCTACAATGAGCAGTTCTTC.

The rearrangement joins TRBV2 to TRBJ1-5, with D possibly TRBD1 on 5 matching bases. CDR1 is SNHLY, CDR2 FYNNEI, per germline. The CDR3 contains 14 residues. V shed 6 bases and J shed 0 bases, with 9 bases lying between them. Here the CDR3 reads CASSYDSSNQPQHF. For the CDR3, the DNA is TGTGCCAGCAGCTACGACAGTAGCAATCAGCCCCAGCATTTT. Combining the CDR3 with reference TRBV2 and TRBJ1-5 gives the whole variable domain EPEVTQTPSHQVTQMGQEVILRCVPISNHLYFYWYRQILGQKVEFLVSFYNNEISEKSEIFDDQFSVERPDGSNFTLKIRSTKLEDSAMYFCASSYDSSNQPQHFGDGTRLSIL.

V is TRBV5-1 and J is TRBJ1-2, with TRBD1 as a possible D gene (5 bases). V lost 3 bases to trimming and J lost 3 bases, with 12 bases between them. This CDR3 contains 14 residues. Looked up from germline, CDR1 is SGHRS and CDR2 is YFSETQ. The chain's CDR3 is CASSWTSGDYGYTF. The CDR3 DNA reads TGCGCCAGCAGCTGGACCTCGGGGGACTATGGCTACACCTTC.

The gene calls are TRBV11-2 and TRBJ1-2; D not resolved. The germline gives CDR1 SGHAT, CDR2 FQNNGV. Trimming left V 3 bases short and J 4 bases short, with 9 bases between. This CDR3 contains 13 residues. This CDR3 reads CASSFASTYGYTF. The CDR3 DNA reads TGTGCCAGCAGCTTTGCCTCCACCTATGGCTACACCTTC.

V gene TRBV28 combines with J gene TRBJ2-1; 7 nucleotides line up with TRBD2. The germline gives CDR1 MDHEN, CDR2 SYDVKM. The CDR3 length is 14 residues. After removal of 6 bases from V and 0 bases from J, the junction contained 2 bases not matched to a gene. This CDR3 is CASRRDYSYNEQFF. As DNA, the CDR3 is TGTGCCAGCAGAAGGGACTACTCCTACAATGAGCAGTTCTTC. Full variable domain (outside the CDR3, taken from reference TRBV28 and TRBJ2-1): DVKVTQSSRYLVKRTGEKVFLECVQDMDHENMFWYRQDPGLGLRLIYFSYDVKMKEKGDIPEGYSVSREKKERFSLILESASTNQTSMYLCASRRDYSYNEQFFGPGTRLTVL.

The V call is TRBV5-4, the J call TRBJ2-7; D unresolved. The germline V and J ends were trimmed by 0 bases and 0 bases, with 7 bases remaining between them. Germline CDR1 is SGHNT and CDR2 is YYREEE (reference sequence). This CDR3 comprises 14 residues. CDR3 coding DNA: TGTGCCAGCAGCTTGGTAGGCAGCTCCTACGAGCAGTACTTC. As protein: CASSLVGSSYEQYF. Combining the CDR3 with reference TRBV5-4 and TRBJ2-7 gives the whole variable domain ETGVTQSPTHLIKTRGQQVTLRCSSQSGHNTVSWYQQALGQGPQFIFQYYREEENGRGNFPPRFSGLQFPNYSSELNVNALELDDSALYLCASSLVGSSYEQYFGPGTRLTVT.

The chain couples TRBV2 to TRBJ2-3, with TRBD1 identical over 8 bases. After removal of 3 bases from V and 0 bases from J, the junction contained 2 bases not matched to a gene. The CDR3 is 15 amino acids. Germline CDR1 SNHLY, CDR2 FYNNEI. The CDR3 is CASSDGQGSTDTQYF. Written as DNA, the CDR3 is TGTGCCAGCAGTGACGGACAGGGTAGCACAGATACGCAGTATTTT.

In DNA, the CDR3 is TGTGCCACCAGCAGACAAGGGAGGGCTGAAGCTTTCTTT. This encodes CATSRQGRAEAFF. The rearrangement uses TRBV15 and TRBJ1-1; D gene uncertain. Germline CDR1 reads LNHNV; CDR2 reads YYDKDF (reference sequence). V was pared by 2 bases and J by 6 bases, with 10 bases between. The CDR3 length is 13 residues.

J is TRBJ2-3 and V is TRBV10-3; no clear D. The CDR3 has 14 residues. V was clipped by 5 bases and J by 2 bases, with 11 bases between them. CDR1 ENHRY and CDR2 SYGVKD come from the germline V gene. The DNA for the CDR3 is TGTGCCATCAGTCTGGGCCCATCCACAGATACGCAGTATTTT. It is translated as CAISLGPSTDTQYF.

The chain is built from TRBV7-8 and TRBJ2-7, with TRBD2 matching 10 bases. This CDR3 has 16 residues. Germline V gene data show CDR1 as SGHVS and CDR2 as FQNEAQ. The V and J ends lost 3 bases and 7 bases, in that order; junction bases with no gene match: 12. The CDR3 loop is CASSFLAGVSLREQYF. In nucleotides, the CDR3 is TGTGCCAGCAGCTTCCTAGCGGGAGTGTCTCTACGTGAGCAGTACTTC.

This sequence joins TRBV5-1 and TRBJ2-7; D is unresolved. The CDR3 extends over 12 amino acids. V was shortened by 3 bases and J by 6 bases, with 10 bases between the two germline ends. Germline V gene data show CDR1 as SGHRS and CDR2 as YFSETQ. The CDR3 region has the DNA TGCGCCAGCAGCTCCCAGAAGCTCGAGCAGTACTTC. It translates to CASSSQKLEQYF.

This CDR3 reads CASSLSGTGMRAFF. The CDR3 nucleotides read TGTGCCAGCAGCTTAAGCGGGACAGGGATGAGGGCTTTCTTT. The chain joins TRBV7-3 to TRBJ1-1; TRBD1 matches at 9 bases. Looked up from germline, CDR1 is SGHTA and CDR2 is FQGTGA. The CDR3 covers 14 residues. V lost 1 base and J lost 11; bases outside the gene matches: 8.

The CDR3 nucleotides are TGTGCTAGTGGTTTGGGGGAGGGCCCAGCGAGGGAGACCCAGTACTTC. Amino acids: CASGLGEGPARETQYF. V gene TRBV12-5 combines with J gene TRBJ2-5; 7 bases fit TRBD2. Trimming removed 1 base from V and 5 bases from J; junction bases left unmatched: 10. The CDR3 consists of 16 residues. Germline V gives CDR1 LGHNT, CDR2 FRNRAP.

This CDR3 reads CAISDLAGGGTGELFF. The CDR3 DNA reads TGTGCCATCAGTGACCTAGCGGGAGGAGGCACCGGGGAGCTGTTTTTT. The chain has TRBV10-3 and TRBJ2-2, with TRBD2 matching 11 bases. The trim removed 3 bases at V and 4 bases at J, leaving 4 bases unmatched. This CDR3 region has 16 residues. Germline values: CDR1 ENHRY, CDR2 SYGVKD.

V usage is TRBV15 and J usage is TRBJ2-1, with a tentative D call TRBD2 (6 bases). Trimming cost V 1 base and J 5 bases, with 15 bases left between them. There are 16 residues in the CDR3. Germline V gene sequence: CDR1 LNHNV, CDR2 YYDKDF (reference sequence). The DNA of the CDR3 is TGTGCCACCAGCAGAGGACGGAGGGGAACAAACAATGAGCAGTTCTTC. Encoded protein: CATSRGRRGTNNEQFF.

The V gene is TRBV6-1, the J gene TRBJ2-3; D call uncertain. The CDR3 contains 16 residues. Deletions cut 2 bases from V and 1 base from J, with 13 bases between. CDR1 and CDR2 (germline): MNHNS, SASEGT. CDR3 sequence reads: CASSENWWLGTDTQYF. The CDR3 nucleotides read TGTGCCAGCAGTGAAAATTGGTGGCTAGGCACAGATACGCAGTATTTT.

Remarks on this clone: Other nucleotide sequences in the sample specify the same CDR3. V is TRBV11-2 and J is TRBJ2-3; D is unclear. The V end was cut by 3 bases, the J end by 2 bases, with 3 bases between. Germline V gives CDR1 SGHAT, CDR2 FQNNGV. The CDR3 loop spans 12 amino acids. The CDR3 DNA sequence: TGTGCCAGCAGCTTTTACACAGATACGCAGTATTTT. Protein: CASSFYTDTQYF.

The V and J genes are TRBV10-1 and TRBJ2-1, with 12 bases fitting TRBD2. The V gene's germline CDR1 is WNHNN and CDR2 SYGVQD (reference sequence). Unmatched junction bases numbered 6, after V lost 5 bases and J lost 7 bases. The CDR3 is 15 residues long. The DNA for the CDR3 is TGCGCCAGCAGTTCTCTAGCGGGAGGGTTGAATGAGCAGTTCTTC. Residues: CASSSLAGGLNEQFF.

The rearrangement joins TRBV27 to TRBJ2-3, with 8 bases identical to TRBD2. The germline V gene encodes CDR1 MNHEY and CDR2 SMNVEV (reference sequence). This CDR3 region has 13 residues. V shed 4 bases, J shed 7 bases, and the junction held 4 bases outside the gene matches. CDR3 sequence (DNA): TGTGCCAGCAGTTCTAGCGGGCAGTATACGCAGTATTTT. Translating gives CASSSSGQYTQYF.

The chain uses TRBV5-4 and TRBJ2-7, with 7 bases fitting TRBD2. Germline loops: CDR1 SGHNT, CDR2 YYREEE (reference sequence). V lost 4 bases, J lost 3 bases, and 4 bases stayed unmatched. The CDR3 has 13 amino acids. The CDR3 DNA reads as TGTGCCAGCAGCCGCGGACTAGGCTACGAGCAGTACTTC. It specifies CASSRGLGYEQYF.